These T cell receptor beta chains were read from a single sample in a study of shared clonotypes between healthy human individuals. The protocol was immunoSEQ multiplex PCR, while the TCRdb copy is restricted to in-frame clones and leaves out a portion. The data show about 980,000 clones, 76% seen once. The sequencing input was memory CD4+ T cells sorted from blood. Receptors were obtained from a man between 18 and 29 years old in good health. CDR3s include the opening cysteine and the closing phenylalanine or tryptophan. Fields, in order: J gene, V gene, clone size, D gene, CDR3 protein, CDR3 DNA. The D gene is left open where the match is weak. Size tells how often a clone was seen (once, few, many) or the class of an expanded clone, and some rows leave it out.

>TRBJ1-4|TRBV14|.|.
CASSQLRHKGEKLFF
TGTGCCAGCAGCCAATTAAGACACAAAGGAGAAAAACTGTTTTTT
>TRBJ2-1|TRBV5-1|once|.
CASSQDSSWRKSEQFF
TGCGCCAGCAGCCAGGACTCGTCCTGGCGGAAGAGTGAGCAGTTCTTC
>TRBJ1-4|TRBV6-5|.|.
CASSSDRRPTNEKLFF
TGTGCCAGCAGTTCTGACAGGAGACCAACTAATGAAAAACTGTTTTTT
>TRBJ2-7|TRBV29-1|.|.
CSVGTGRYYEQYF
TGCAGCGTTGGAACAGGGAGGTACTACGAGCAGTACTTC
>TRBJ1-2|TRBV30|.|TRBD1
CAWSSGQGGYGYTF
TGTGCCTGGAGTTCCGGACAGGGTGGCTATGGCTACACCTTC
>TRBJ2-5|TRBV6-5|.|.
CASSYSGGWETQYF
TGTGCCAGCAGTTACTCCGGGGGTTGGGAGACCCAGTACTTC
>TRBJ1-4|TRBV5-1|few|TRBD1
CASSLRGTGEKLFF
TGCGCCAGCAGCTTGCGTGGGACAGGGGAAAAACTGTTTTTT
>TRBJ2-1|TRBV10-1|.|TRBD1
CASRSGTGGGEQFF
TGCGCCAGCAGGTCCGGGACAGGGGGGGGCGAGCAGTTCTTC
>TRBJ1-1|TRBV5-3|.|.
CARRRSNLNTEAFF
TGTGCCAGAAGGCGGAGTAACTTGAACACTGAAGCTTTCTTT
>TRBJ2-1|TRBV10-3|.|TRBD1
CAISESNGQGGSYNEQFF
TGTGCCATCAGTGAGTCGAATGGACAGGGTGGGTCCTACAATGAGCAGTTCTTC
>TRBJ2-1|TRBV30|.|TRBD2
CAWSPAAGGYNEQFF
TGTGCCTGGAGTCCCGCCGCGGGAGGGTACAATGAGCAGTTCTTC
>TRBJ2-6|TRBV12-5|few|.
CASGRDRPTGIVLTF
TGTGCTAGTGGAAGGGACCGCCCTACAGGGATCGTCCTGACTTTC
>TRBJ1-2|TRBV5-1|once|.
CASSRTDTNYGYTF
TGCGCCAGCAGCCGGACAGACACAAACTATGGCTACACCTTC
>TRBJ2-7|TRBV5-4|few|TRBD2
CASSLSGGRLSYEQYF
TGTGCCAGCAGCCTCTCGGGCGGGAGGCTATCCTACGAGCAGTACTTC
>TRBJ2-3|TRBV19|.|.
CASSIWTADTQYF
TGTGCCAGTAGTATTTGGACAGCAGATACGCAGTATTTT
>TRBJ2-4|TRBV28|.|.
CASSEGMGDIQYF
TGTGCCAGCAGTGAGGGGATGGGGGACATTCAGTACTTC
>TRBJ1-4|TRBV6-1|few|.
CASSEAALRGEKLFF
TGTGCCAGCAGTGAAGCGGCGCTGCGTGGCGAAAAACTGTTTTTT
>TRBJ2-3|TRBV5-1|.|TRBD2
CASSLGFAGGSTDTQYF
TGCGCCAGCAGCTTGGGGTTTGCCGGGGGGAGCACAGATACGCAGTATTTT
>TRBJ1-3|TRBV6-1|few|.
CASSIKGGGNTIYF
TGTGCCAGCAGTATTAAGGGGGGCGGAAACACCATATATTTT
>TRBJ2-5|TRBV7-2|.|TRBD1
CASSRRTGGGQETQYF
TGTGCCAGCAGCAGAAGGACAGGGGGAGGCCAAGAGACCCAGTACTTC
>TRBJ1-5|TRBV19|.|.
CASSLRTVYSNQPQHF
TGTGCCAGTAGTCTAAGGACAGTCTATAGCAATCAGCCCCAGCATTTT
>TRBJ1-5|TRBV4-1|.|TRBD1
CASSLSPTGVNQPQHF
TGCGCCAGCAGCCTTTCCCCGACAGGGGTCAATCAGCCCCAGCATTTT
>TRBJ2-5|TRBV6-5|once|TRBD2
CASSIGGIQETQYF
TGTGCCAGCAGTATCGGGGGGATCCAAGAGACCCAGTACTTC
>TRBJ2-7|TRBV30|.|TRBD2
CAWRLAGAAGEQYF
TGTGCCTGGAGACTAGCGGGGGCCGCGGGAGAGCAGTACTTC
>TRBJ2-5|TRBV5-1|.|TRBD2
CASSQGPSGQETQYF
TGCGCCAGCAGCCAAGGGCCTAGCGGCCAAGAGACCCAGTACTTC
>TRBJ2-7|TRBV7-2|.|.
CASSLGVSGNYEQYF
TGTGCCAGCAGCTTAGGAGTTAGCGGCAACTACGAGCAGTACTTC
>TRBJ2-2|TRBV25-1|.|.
CASTPAGANTGELFF
TGTGCCAGCACTCCAGCGGGCGCGAACACCGGGGAGCTGTTTTTT
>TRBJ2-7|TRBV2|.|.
CASSVKGTEQYF
TGTGCCAGCAGTGTTAAAGGTACCGAGCAGTACTTC
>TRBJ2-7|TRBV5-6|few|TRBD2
CATGRRASGPPYEQYF
TGTGCCACGGGGAGGAGGGCTAGCGGGCCCCCCTACGAGCAGTACTTC
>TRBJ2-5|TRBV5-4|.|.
CASSLPGMAQETQYF
TGTGCCAGCAGCTTGCCGGGGATGGCCCAAGAGACCCAGTACTTC
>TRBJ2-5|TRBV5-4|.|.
CASSRAGAQETQYF
TGTGCCAGCAGCCGCGCCGGTGCACAAGAGACCCAGTACTTC
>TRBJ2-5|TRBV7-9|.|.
CASGRETQYF
TGTGCCAGCGGGAGGGAGACCCAGTACTTC
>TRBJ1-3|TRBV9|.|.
CASSISAVQVSGNTIYF
TGTGCCAGCAGCATTTCGGCAGTACAAGTCTCTGGAAACACCATATATTTT
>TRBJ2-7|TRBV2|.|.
CASSEEGREYF
TGTGCCAGCAGTGAAGAGGGTAGGGAGTACTTC
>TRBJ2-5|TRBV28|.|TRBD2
CASSSPLAGGQETQYF
TGTGCCAGCAGTTCCCCCCTAGCGGGGGGGCAGGAGACCCAGTACTTC
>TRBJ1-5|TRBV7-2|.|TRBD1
CASSWTGYSNQPQHF
TGTGCCAGCAGCTGGACAGGTTATAGCAATCAGCCCCAGCATTTT
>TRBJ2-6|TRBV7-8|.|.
CASSLFNSGANVLTF
TGTGCCAGCAGCTTATTCAACTCTGGGGCCAACGTCCTGACTTTC
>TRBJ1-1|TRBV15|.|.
CATSILGFEAFF
TGTGCCACCAGCATCTTAGGTTTTGAAGCTTTCTTT
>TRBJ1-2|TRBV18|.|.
CASSPPGGTLNYGYTF
TGTGCCAGCTCACCCCCTGGGGGGACCCTGAACTATGGCTACACCTTC
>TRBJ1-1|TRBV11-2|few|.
CASITGSGVGTEAFF
TGTGCCAGCATCACTGGCTCGGGAGTTGGGACTGAAGCTTTCTTT
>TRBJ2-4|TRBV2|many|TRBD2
CASSARTSGPLAKNIQYF
TGTGCCAGCAGTGCGAGGACTAGCGGGCCATTAGCCAAAAACATTCAGTACTTC
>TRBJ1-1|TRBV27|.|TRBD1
CASSPRTGFMNTEAFF
TGTGCCAGCAGTCCTAGGACAGGCTTCATGAACACTGAAGCTTTCTTT
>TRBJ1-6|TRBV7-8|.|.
CASSLATVNNSPLHF
TGTGCCAGCAGCTTGGCGACAGTGAATAATTCACCCCTCCACTTT
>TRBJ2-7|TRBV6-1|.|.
CASSVSYYEQYF
TGTGCCAGCAGCGTCTCTTACTACGAGCAGTACTTC
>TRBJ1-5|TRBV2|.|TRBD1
CASSAKTGRNSYSNQPQHF
TGTGCCAGCAGTGCAAAGACAGGGAGAAATTCCTATAGCAATCAGCCCCAGCATTTT
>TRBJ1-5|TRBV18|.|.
CASSPGQNYQPQHF
TGTGCCAGCTCACCAGGACAGAATTATCAGCCCCAGCATTTT
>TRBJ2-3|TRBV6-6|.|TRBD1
CASSYGRTGRGDTQYF
TGTGCCAGCAGTTACGGGAGGACAGGGCGAGGCGATACGCAGTATTTT
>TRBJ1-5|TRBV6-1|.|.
CASSESQPQHF
TGTGCCAGCAGTGAGAGTCAGCCCCAGCATTTT
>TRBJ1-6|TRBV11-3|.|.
CASSPSPRSGNSPLHF
TGTGCCAGCAGCCCCTCGCCAAGGTCGGGTAATTCACCCCTCCACTTT
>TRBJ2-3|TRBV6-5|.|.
CASSYSTGIGTDTQYF
TGTGCCAGCAGTTACTCGACAGGTATAGGGACAGATACGCAGTATTTT
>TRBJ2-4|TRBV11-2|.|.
CASSLEGGAKNIQYF
TGTGCCAGCAGCTTAGAAGGGGGGGCCAAAAACATTCAGTACTTC
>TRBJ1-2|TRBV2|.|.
CASSEEIRVPNYGYTF
TGTGCCAGCAGTGAAGAGATAAGGGTGCCGAACTATGGCTACACCTTC
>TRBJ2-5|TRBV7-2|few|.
CASSRPRDLQETQYF
TGTGCCAGCAGCAGACCACGGGACCTCCAAGAGACCCAGTACTTC
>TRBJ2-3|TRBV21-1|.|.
CASSKAPTQYF
TGTGCCAGCAGCAAGGCTCCTACGCAGTATTTT
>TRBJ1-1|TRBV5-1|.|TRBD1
CASSNQGGTEAFF
TGCGCCAGCAGCAACCAGGGGGGTACTGAAGCTTTCTTT
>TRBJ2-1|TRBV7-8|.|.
CASSILGRAVQFF
TGTGCCAGCAGCATACTTGGTAGAGCGGTGCAGTTCTTC
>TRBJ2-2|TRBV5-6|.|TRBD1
CASRIEGANTGELFF
TGTGCCAGCAGGATAGAGGGGGCCAACACCGGGGAGCTGTTTTTT
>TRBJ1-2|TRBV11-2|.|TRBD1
CASSLGTGNNYGYTF
TGTGCCAGCAGCTTGGGGACAGGGAATAACTATGGCTACACCTTC